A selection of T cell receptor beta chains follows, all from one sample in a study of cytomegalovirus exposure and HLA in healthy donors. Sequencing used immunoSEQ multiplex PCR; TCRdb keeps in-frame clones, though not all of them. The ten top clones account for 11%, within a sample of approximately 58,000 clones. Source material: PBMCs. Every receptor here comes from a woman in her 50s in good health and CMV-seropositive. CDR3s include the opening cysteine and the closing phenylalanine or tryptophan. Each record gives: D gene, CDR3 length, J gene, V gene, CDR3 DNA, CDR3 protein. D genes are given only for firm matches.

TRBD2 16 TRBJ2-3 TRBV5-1 TGCGCCAGCAGCTCCGCTAGCGGGAGTGGCACAGATACGCAGTATTTT CASSSASGSGTDTQYF
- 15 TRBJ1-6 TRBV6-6 TGTGCCAGCAGTTACTCTGGGGCAGAGAATTCACCCCTCCACTTT CASSYSGAENSPLHF
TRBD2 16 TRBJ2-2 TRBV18 TGTGCCAGCTCCCTAGCGGGAGTGAGGGACACCGGGGAGCTGTTTTTT CASSLAGVRDTGELFF
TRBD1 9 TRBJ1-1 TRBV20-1 TGCAGTGCTACGACAGGGGGCTCATTT CSATTGGSF
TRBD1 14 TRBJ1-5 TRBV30 TGTGCCTGGAGTGATTACAGGGGGCTGGGGCCCCAGCATTTT CAWSDYRGLGPQHF
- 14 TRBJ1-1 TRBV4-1 TGCGCCAGCAGCCAAGTTACAGTGAACACTGAAGCTTTCTTT CASSQVTVNTEAFF
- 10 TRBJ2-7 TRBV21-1 TGTGCCAGCGGCCGATACGAGCAGTACTTC CASGRYEQYF
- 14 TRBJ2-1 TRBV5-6 TGTGCCAGCAGCGGGGGGACAGATTACAATGAGCAGTTCTTC CASSGGTDYNEQFF
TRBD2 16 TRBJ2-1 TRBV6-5 TGTGCCAGCAGTTCTTTGACTAGCGGGGGGTTCAATGAGCAGTTCTTC CASSSLTSGGFNEQFF
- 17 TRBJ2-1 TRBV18 TGTGCCAGCTCACTCCTTGACTCCGGGACAATTACGAATGAGCAGTTCTTC CASSLLDSGTITNEQFF
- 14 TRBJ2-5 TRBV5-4 TGTGCCAGCAGCTCCGGAGGAACCCAAGAGACCCAGTACTTC CASSSGGTQETQYF
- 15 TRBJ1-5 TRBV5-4 TGTGCCAGCAGCTTGGGGGGCACTAGCAATCAGCCCCAGCATTTT CASSLGGTSNQPQHF
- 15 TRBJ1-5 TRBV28 TGTGCCAGCAGTCCGTGGACAGCCCCCAATCAGCCCCAGCATTTT CASSPWTAPNQPQHF
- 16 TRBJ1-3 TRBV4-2 TGTGCCAGCAGCCAAGATGGTACCGGGACTGGAAACACCATATATTTT CASSQDGTGTGNTIYF
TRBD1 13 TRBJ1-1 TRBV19 TGTGCCAGTAGAAAACAGGGGGCCTCTGAAGCTTTCTTT CASRKQGASEAFF
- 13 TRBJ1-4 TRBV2 TGTGCCAGCAGTGGTGGGCGTACTGAAAAACTGTTTTTT CASSGGRTEKLFF
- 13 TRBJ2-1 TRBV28 TGTGCCAGCAGTTTAGTGACTACCAATGAGCAGTTCTTC CASSLVTTNEQFF
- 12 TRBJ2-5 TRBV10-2 TGCGCCAGCAGTGAGTCGAGAGAGACCCAGTACTTC CASSESRETQYF
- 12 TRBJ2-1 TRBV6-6 TGTGCCAGCAGTTACCAGTACAATGAGCAGTTCTTC CASSYQYNEQFF
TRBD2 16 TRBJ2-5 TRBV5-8 TGTGCCAGCAGCTATCGGACTAGCGGGGGGTCAGAGACCCAGTACTTC CASSYRTSGGSETQYF
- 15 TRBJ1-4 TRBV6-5 TGTGCCAGCAGTTACGAGGGTGCAACTAATGAAAAACTGTTTTTT CASSYEGATNEKLFF
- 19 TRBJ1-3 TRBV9 TGTGCCAGCAGCGTAGATCCTAGCGGGAGACCGCACTCTGGAAACACCATATATTTT CASSVDPSGRPHSGNTIYF
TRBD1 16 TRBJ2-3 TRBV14 TGTGCCAGCAGCCAAGCCCAGACAGGGGGGACAGATACGCAGTATTTT CASSQAQTGGTDTQYF
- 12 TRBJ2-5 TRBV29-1 TGCAGCTCAGGGGAGTTCTCCGAGACCCAGTACTTC CSSGEFSETQYF
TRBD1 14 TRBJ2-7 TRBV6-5 TGTGCCAGCAGTTATGACAGGGGGGGCCTCGAGCAGTACTTC CASSYDRGGLEQYF
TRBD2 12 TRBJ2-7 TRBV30 TGTGCCTGGACTAGCGGGATGTACGAGCAGTACTTC CAWTSGMYEQYF
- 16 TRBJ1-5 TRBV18 TGTGCCAGCTCACCCGACAGCCTTTATAGCAATCAGCCCCAGCATTTT CASSPDSLYSNQPQHF
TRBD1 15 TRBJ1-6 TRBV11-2 TGTGCCAGCAGCTTAGTATCCGACAGGGGATCACCCCTCCACTTT CASSLVSDRGSPLHF
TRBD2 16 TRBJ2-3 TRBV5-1 TGCGCCAGCAGCCTTGGGGGGGCGGGAGGAGGAGATACGCAGTATTTT CASSLGGAGGGDTQYF
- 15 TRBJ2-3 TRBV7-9 TGTGCCAGCAGCTTAGAACCCCAGAGCACAGATACGCAGTATTTT CASSLEPQSTDTQYF
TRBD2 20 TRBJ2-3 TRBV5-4 TGTGCCAGCAGCTCTAGCGGGAGAAGATCGACGGCGGGAGGGACAGATACGCAGTATTTT CASSSSGRRSTAGGTDTQYF
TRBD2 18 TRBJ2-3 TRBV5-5 TGTGCCAGCAGAGTACCGGGACTAGCGGGAGGAGGGGCAGATACGCAGTATTTT CASRVPGLAGGGADTQYF
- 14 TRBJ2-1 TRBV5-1 TGCGCCAGCAGTTTAATGGACAGTAACAATGAGCAGTTCTTC CASSLMDSNNEQFF
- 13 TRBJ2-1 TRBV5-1 TGCGCCAGCAGCACGGCGACTAGTAATGAGCAGTTCTTC CASSTATSNEQFF
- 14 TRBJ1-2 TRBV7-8 TGTGCCAGCAGCTTAGTCCGGGGTGCATATGGCTACACCTTC CASSLVRGAYGYTF
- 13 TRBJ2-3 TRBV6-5 TGTGCCGCCCGGGGGTATGGTGGAGATACGCAGTATTTT CAARGYGGDTQYF
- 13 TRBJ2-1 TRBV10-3 TGTGCCAGCGGGATAACTTCCTACAATGAGCAGTTCTTC CASGITSYNEQFF
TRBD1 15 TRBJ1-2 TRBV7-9 TGTGCCAGCAGCTTGAGAACAGGGGGCGACTATGGCTACACCTTC CASSLRTGGDYGYTF
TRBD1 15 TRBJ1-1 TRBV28 TGTGCCACCCATAAACAGGGGCTTATGAACACTGAGGCTTTCTTT CATHKQGLMNTEAFF
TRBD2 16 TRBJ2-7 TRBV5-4 TGTGCCAGCAGCGGGGGACTAGCGGGGGGCTCCTACGAGCAGTACTTC CASSGGLAGGSYEQYF
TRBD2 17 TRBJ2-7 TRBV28 TGTGCCAGCAGTTTATATGGTGCGGGAGGCTCCTCCTACGAGCAGTACTTC CASSLYGAGGSSYEQYF
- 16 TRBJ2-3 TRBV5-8 TGTGCCAGCAGCTGGGGCAGGGGTGACAGCACAGATACGCAGTATTTT CASSWGRGDSTDTQYF
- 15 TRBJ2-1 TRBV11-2 TGTGCCAGCAGCTTATTTCCCCTAATTTACAATGAGCAGTTCTTC CASSLFPLIYNEQFF
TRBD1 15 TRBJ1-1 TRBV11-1 TGTGCCAGCAGCTTGGGGGACAGGGGAGGGACTGAAGCTTTCTTT CASSLGDRGGTEAFF
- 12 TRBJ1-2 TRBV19 TGTGCCAGTAGTATAGCTGGGAGTGGCTACACCTTC CASSIAGSGYTF
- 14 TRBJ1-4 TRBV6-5 TGTGCCAGCAGCCTTGACAGTGTTAGAGAAAAACTGTTTTTT CASSLDSVREKLFF
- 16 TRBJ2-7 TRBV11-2 TGTGCCAGCAGCTTAGTTGGCGGGGCTTTCTCCTACGAGCAGTACTTC CASSLVGGAFSYEQYF
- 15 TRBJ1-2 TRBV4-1 TGCGCCAGCAGCTCTGAATGGGGCAATACTATGGGCTACACCTTC CASSSEWGNTMGYTF
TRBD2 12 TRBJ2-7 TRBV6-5 TGTGCCAGCAGTTCGGGAGGGAACGAGCAGTACTTC CASSSGGNEQYF
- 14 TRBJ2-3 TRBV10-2 TGCGCCAGCAGTGAGTCACATAGCACAGATACGCAGTATTTT CASSESHSTDTQYF
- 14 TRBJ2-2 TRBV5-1 TGCGCCAGCAGCTTTCAAGGGGACACCGGGGAGCTGTTTTTT CASSFQGDTGELFF
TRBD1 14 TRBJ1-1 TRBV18 TGTGCCAGCTCAACGACAGGGATGAACACTGAAGCTTTCTTT CASSTTGMNTEAFF
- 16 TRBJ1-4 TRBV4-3 TGCGCCAGCAGCCAAGATCGAGGTTTAACTAATGAAAAACTGTTTTTT CASSQDRGLTNEKLFF
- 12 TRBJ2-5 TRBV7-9 TGTGCCAGCAGCTTAACAGGGAGGACCCAGTACTTC CASSLTGRTQYF
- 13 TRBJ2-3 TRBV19 TGTGCCAGTACCAATAGAGGGGGAGATACGCAGTATTTT CASTNRGGDTQYF
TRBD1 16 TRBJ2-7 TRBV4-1 TGCGCCAGCAGCTCAGCCGCCGGGACAGGTTCCTACGAGCAGTACTTC CASSSAAGTGSYEQYF
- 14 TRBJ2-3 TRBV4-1 TGCGCCAGCAGCGAAGCGGAGAGCACAGATACGCAGTATTTT CASSEAESTDTQYF
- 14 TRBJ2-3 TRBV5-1 TGCGCCAGCAGCCCTGGATGGACTGGCGATACGCAGTATTTT CASSPGWTGDTQYF